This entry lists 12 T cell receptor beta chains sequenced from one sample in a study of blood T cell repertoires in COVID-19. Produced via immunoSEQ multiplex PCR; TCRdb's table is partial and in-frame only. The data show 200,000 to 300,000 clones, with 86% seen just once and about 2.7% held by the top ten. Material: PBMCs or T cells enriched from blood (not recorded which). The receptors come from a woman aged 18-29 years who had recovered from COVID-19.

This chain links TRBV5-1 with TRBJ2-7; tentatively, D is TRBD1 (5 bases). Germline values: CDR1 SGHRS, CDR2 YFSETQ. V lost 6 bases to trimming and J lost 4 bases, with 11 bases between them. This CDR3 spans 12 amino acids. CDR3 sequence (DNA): TGCGCCAGCACGGATCAGGGATACGAGCAGTACTTC. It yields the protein CASTDQGYEQYF.

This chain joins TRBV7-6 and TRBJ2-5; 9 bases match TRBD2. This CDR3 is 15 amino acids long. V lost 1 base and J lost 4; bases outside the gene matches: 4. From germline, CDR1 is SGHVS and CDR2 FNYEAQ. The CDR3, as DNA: TGTGCCAGCAGCTTAGGGGGCGGGAGGGGAGAGACCCAGTACTTC. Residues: CASSLGGGRGETQYF. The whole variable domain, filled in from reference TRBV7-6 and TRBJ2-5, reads GAGVSQSPRYKVTKRGQDVALRCDPISGHVSLYWYRQALGQGPEFLTYFNYEAQQDKSGLPNDRFSAERPEGSISTLTIQRTEQRDSAMYRCASSLGGGRGETQYFGPGTRLLVL.

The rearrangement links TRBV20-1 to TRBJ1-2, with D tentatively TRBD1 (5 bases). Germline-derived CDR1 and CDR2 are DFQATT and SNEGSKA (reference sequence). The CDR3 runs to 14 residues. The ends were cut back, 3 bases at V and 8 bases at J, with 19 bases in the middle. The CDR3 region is CSASYPISTAGYTF. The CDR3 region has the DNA TGCAGTGCTAGTTACCCCATCTCGACAGCAGGCTACACCTTC.

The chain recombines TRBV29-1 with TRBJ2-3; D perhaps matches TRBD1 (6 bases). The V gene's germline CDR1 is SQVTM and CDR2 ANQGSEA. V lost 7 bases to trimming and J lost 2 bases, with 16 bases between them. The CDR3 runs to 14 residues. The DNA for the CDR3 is TGCAGCGCCCAGGGGACCTCCTACACAGATACGCAGTATTTT. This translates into CSAQGTSYTDTQYF.

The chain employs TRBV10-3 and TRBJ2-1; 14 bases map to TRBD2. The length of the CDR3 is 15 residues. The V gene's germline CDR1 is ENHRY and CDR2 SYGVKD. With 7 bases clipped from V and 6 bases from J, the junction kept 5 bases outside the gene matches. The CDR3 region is CAINEGLAGANEQFF. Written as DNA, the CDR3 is TGTGCCATCAACGAGGGACTAGCGGGGGCCAATGAGCAGTTCTTC.

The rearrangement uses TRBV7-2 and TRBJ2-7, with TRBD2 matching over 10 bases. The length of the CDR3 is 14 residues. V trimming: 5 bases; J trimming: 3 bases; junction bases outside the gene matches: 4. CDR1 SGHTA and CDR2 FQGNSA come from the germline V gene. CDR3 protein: CASSIRLAGYEQYF. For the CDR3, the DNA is TGTGCCAGCAGCATAAGACTAGCGGGCTACGAGCAGTACTTC.

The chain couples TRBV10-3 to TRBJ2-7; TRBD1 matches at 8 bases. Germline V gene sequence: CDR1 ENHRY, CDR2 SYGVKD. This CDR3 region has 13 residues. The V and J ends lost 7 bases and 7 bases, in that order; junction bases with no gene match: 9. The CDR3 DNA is TGTGCCATCACGGTGGCAGGGGGCGATGAGCAGTACTTC. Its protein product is CAITVAGGDEQYF.

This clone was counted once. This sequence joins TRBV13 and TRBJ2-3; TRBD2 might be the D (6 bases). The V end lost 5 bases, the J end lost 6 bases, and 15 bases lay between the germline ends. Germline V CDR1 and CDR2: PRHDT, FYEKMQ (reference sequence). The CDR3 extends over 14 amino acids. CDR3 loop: CASSPWDSVDTQYF. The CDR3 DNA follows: TGTGCCAGCAGCCCGTGGGACTCCGTCGATACGCAGTATTTT. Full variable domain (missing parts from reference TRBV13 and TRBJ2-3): AAGVIQSPRHLIKEKRETATLKCYPIPRHDTVYWYQQGPGQDPQFLISFYEKMQSDKGSIPDRFSAQQFSDYHSELNMSSLELGDSALYFCASSPWDSVDTQYFGPGTRLTVL.

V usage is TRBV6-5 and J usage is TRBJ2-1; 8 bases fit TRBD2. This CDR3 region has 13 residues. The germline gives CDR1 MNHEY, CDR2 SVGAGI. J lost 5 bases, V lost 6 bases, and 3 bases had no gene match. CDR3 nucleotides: TGTGCCAGCAGCATAGCGGGGAACAATGAGCAGTTCTTC. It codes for CASSIAGNNEQFF.

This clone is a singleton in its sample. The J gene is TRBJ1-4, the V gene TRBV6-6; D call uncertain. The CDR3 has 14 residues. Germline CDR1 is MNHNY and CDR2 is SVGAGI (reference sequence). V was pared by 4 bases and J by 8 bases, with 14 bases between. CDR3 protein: CASSWGEVGEKLFF. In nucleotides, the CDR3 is TGTGCCAGCAGTTGGGGAGAGGTGGGGGAAAAACTGTTTTTT.

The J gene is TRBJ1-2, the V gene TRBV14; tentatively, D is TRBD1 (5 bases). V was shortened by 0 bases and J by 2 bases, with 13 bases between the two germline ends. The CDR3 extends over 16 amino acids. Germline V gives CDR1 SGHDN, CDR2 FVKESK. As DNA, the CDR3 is TGTGCCAGCAGCCAAGATCTCCGGGGGTTGAACTATGGCTACACCTTC. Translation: CASSQDLRGLNYGYTF. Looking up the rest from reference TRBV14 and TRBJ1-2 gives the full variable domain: EAGVTQFPSHSVIEKGQTVTLRCDPISGHDNLYWYRRVMGKEIKFLLHFVKESKQDESGMPNNRFLAERTGGTYSTLKVQPAELEDSGVYFCASSQDLRGLNYGYTFGSGTRLTVV.

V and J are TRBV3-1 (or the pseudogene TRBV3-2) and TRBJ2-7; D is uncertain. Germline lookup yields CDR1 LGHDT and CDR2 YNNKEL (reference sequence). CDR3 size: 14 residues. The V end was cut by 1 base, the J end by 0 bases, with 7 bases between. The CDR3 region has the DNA TGTGCCAGCAGCCAAGTCCTAAACTCCTACGAGCAGTACTTC. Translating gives CASSQVLNSYEQYF.